Presented here are 18 T cell receptor beta chains from one specimen sequenced in a study of OX40 agonist ivuxolimab in advanced cancers. Assay: immunoSEQ multiplex PCR; the TCRdb copy retains only in-frame clones and omits some. This table has 95,000 to 100,000 clones, around 92% appearing once. The sequencing used CD4+ or CD8+ T cells sorted from blood, collected in a trial of the OX40 agonist ivuxolimab. These receptors were collected from an adult with an advanced solid tumor such as melanoma, head and neck, liver or kidney cancer.

The V gene is TRBV19, the J gene TRBJ1-5; TRBD1 agrees at 7 bases. CDR1 is LNHDA and CDR2 is SQIVND in the germline V gene (reference sequence). The CDR3 extends over 13 amino acids. Trimming removed 6 bases from V and 9 bases from J; junction bases left unmatched: 8. CDR3 region: CASRGTDTGPQHF. The DNA for the CDR3 is TGTGCCAGTAGGGGGACAGATACCGGGCCCCAGCATTTT.

V usage is TRBV9 and J usage is TRBJ1-5; tentative D call: TRBD1 (5 bases). Germline V lookup: CDR1 SGDLS, CDR2 YYNGEE. There are 14 residues in the CDR3. Trimming left V 0 bases short and J 6 bases short, with 10 bases between. The CDR3 loop is CASSVGWGFQPQHF. The CDR3 DNA reads as TGTGCCAGCAGCGTAGGTTGGGGGTTTCAGCCCCAGCATTTT.

The chain couples TRBV5-1 to TRBJ1-1, with D unclear. Germline V lookup: CDR1 SGHRS, CDR2 YFSETQ. This CDR3 comprises 14 residues. The V gene lost 0 bases and the J gene lost 4 bases, with 10 bases spanning the gap. CDR3 coding DNA: TGCGCCAGCAGCTTGGAAGGGTTGGGCACTGAAGCTTTCTTT. Translating it yields CASSLEGLGTEAFF. Complete variable domain (other parts from reference TRBV5-1 and TRBJ1-1): KAGVTQTPRYLIKTRGQQVTLSCSPISGHRSVSWYQQTPGQGLQFLFEYFSETQRNKGNFPGRFSGRQFSNSRSEMNVSTLELGDSALYLCASSLEGLGTEAFFGQGTRLTVV.

The V and J genes are TRBV15 and TRBJ2-3, with a tentative D call TRBD2 (5 bases). CDR3 length: 19 residues. From germline, CDR1 is LNHNV and CDR2 YYDKDF (reference sequence). Trimming pared 1 base from V and 5 bases from J, leaving 25 bases between. CDR3 DNA: TGTGCCACCAGCAGAGGGTTTTCGCGGCTGACAAGGGAGAGAGATACGCAGTATTTT. Its protein is CATSRGFSRLTRERDTQYF.

The J gene is TRBJ1-4, the V gene TRBV19; 8 nucleotides line up with TRBD1. J was trimmed by 2 bases and V by 6 bases; bases with no gene match: 23. This CDR3 is built from 21 residues. The V gene's germline CDR1 is LNHDA and CDR2 SQIVND (reference sequence). CDR3 region: CASSRRWLDRAALATNEKLFF. In DNA form, the CDR3 reads TGTGCCAGTAGCCGTCGATGGTTGGACAGGGCGGCCCTTGCGACTAATGAAAAACTGTTTTTT.

The CDR3 reads CASSPRVLGINQPQHF. CDR3 bases: TGTGCCAGCAGCCCCCGGGTACTGGGGATCAATCAGCCCCAGCATTTT. V usage is TRBV7-8 and J usage is TRBJ1-5; no reliable D call. The V gene lost 5 bases and the J gene lost 3 bases, with 17 bases spanning the gap. Germline-derived CDR1 and CDR2 are SGHVS and FQNEAQ. The CDR3 totals 16 residues.

The chain has TRBV28 and TRBJ1-1; D remains unclear. Trimming took off 5 bases at V and 11 bases at J, with 15 bases between the two ends. Germline V CDR1 and CDR2: MDHEN, SYDVKM. The CDR3 spans 12 residues. CDR3 DNA sequence: TGTGCCAGCAGTCTCACGTCCATGGAGGCTTTCTTT. Amino acid sequence: CASSLTSMEAFF.

The chain has TRBV28 and TRBJ2-7; TRBD2 matches at 12 bases. Germline loops: CDR1 MDHEN, CDR2 SYDVKM. The J segment lost 4 bases and the V segment lost 5 bases, leaving 9 bases of the junction unmatched. This CDR3 has 16 amino acids. The CDR3 here is CASSRGKTSGGYEQYV. CDR3 coding DNA: TGTGCCAGCAGTAGGGGGAAGACTAGCGGGGGATACGAGCAGTACGTC.

The chain combines TRBV28 with TRBJ1-5; 7 bases map to TRBD1. Germline V gene lookup returns CDR1 MDHEN and CDR2 SYDVKM. The J segment lost 6 bases and the V segment lost 5 bases, leaving 7 bases of the junction unmatched. CDR3 size: 14 residues. Here the CDR3 DNA reads TGTGCCAGCAGTCGATACAGGGGTACTCAGCCCCAGCATTTT. Encoded protein: CASSRYRGTQPQHF.

V is TRBV4-2 and J is TRBJ2-5; D might be TRBD1 or TRBD2, each matching 5 bases. This CDR3 spans 13 amino acids. With 5 bases removed from V and 5 bases from J, the gap between germline ends came to 12 bases. CDR1 and CDR2 from the germline V gene are LGHNA and YNFKEQ. CDR3 region: CASSLKRGETQYF. In DNA form, the CDR3 reads TGTGCCAGCAGCTTAAAGAGGGGCGAGACCCAGTACTTC.

This clone was seen once. J is TRBJ2-2 and V is TRBV11-2; 8 bases are shared with TRBD1. The germline V gene encodes CDR1 SGHAT and CDR2 FQNNGV. The CDR3 has 15 residues. V dropped 5 bases and J dropped 2; count of bases not matched to a gene: 4. CDR3 protein: CASSRSGGNTGELFF. The CDR3 DNA reads as TGTGCCAGCAGCAGGTCAGGGGGCAACACCGGGGAGCTGTTTTTT.

This chain uses TRBV30 with TRBJ1-1; TRBD1 aligns across 7 bases. After removal of 3 bases from V and 10 bases from J, the junction contained 11 bases not matched to a gene. This CDR3 is 13 amino acids long. The germline V gene has CDR1 GTSNPN and CDR2 SVGIG (reference sequence). The CDR3 spells CAWSRQGNGGAFF. In DNA form, the CDR3 reads TGTGCCTGGAGCCGACAGGGTAACGGGGGAGCTTTCTTT.

The chain recombines TRBV4-3 with TRBJ2-5, with 9 nucleotides matching TRBD2. The CDR3 runs to 16 residues. Germline V gives CDR1 LGHNA, CDR2 YSLEER. The trim removed 1 base at V and 5 bases at J, leaving 8 bases unmatched. The CDR3 here is CASSQVAGGRVETQYF. CDR3 in DNA: TGCGCCAGCAGCCAAGTCGCGGGGGGGCGAGTGGAGACCCAGTACTTC.

This chain connects TRBV21-1 to TRBJ2-5; the table's D gene call, TRBD1, was not cross checked with the DNA. TRBV21-1 is listed as a pseudogene. This CDR3 contains 14 residues. CDR3 coding DNA: TGTGCCAGCAGCATTGGCAGGGGGGAAGAGACCCAGTACTTC. Its protein is CASSIGRGEETQYF.

The chain couples TRBV27 to TRBJ1-6, with D unresolved. Germline V gene data show CDR1 as MNHEY and CDR2 as SMNVEV (reference sequence). The CDR3 runs 14 residues. V was cut by 6 bases and J by 10 bases, with 16 bases left in between. The CDR3 protein is CASSPRLGGSPLHF. The DNA for the CDR3 is TGTGCCAGCAGCCCTCGTTTGGGCGGGTCACCCCTCCACTTT.

The chain has TRBV29-1 and TRBJ2-1; TRBD2 aligns across 8 bases. With 2 bases clipped from V and 7 bases from J, the junction kept 10 bases outside the gene matches. The V gene's germline CDR1 is SQVTM and CDR2 ANQGSEA. The CDR3 sequence is 15 residues long. This chain's CDR3 is CSVEPGGGRWNEQFF. CDR3 DNA: TGCAGCGTTGAACCGGGCGGGGGGCGCTGGAATGAGCAGTTCTTC.

As for this clone: Other nucleotide sequences from this sample produce the same CDR3. CDR3 DNA sequence: TGTGCCTGGAGTGCGGGGAGCAATCAGCCCCAGCATTTT. Amino acid sequence: CAWSAGSNQPQHF. The chain is built from TRBV30 and TRBJ1-5; D unresolved. V was shortened by 1 base and J by 1 base, with 5 bases between the two germline ends. The length of the CDR3 is 13 residues. CDR1 GTSNPN and CDR2 SVGIG come from the germline V gene (reference sequence). The whole variable domain, filled in from reference TRBV30 and TRBJ1-5, reads SQTIHQWPATLVQPVGSPLSLECTVEGTSNPNLYWYRQAAGRGLQLLFYSVGIGQISSEVPQNLSASRPQDRQFILSSKKLLLSDSGFYLCAWSAGSNQPQHFGDGTRLSIL.

This chain links TRBV28 with TRBJ2-7; TRBD1 aligns across 10 bases. Trimming at V came to 5 bases and at J to 1 base, leaving 2 bases not matched to a gene. The germline gives CDR1 MDHEN, CDR2 SYDVKM. This CDR3 is built from 14 residues. For the CDR3, the DNA is TGTGCCAGCAGTGGGACAGGGGTTTCCTACGAGCAGTACGTC. Translation: CASSGTGVSYEQYV.